This TCR beta chain was observed in a study of CD8 T cells in ankylosing spondylitis. Findings and caveats of the study: Under 10 highly homologous variants formed a TCR beta motif that appeared characteristic of ankylosing spondylitis blood.

To note about this clonotype: Its antigen is as yet unknown.

Germline-derived CDR1 and CDR2 are MGHDK and SYGVNS. There are 15 residues in the CDR3. V was clipped by 5 bases and J by 3 bases, with 13 bases between them. MiXCR, applied by TCRdb to the 5' RACE reads, yields one record per CDR3 protein. This sample yields about 220,000 distinct CDR3 sequences, of which around 20% are seen a single time; 40% to 50% belongs to the top ten. The rearrangement uses TRBV25-1 and TRBJ2-2; D is perhaps TRBD1 (6 bases). The TCR was taken from a male donor with ankylosing spondylitis. The sequenced sample was blood, either unsorted or a sorted T cell fraction (not recorded which). This chain's CDR3 is CASSTDRRHTGELFF. DNA for the CDR3: TGTGCCAGCAGTACCGACAGGCGTCACACCGGGGAGCTGTTTTTT.